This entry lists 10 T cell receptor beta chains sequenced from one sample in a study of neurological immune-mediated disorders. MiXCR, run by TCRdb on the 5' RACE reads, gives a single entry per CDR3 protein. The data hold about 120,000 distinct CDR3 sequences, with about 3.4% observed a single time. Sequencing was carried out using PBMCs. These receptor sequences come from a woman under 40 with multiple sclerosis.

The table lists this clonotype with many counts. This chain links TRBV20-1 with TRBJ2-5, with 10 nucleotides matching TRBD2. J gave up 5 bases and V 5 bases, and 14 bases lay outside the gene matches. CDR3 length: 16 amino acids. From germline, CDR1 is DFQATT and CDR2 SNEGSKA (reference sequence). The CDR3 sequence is CSAPDRLAGVDETQYF. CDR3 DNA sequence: TGCAGTGCTCCTGATCGACTAGCGGGCGTTGATGAGACCCAGTACTTC.

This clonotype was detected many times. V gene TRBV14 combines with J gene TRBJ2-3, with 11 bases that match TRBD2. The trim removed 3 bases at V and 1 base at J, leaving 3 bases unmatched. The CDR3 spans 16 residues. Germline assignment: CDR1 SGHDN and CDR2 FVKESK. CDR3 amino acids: CASSQTGLAGTDTQYF. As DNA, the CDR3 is TGTGCCAGCAGCCAGACGGGACTAGCGGGCACAGATACGCAGTATTTT.

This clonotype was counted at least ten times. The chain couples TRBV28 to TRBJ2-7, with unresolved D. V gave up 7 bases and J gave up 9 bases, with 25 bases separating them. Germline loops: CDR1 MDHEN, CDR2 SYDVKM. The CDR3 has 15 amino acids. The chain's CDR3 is CASTPRRAPPRTQYF. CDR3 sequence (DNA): TGTGCCAGCACCCCTCGTCGGGCACCACCCAGGACGCAGTACTTC. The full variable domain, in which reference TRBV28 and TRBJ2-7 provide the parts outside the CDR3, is DVKVTQSSRYLVKRTGEKVFLECVQDMDHENMFWYRQDPGLGLRLIYFSYDVKMKEKGDIPEGYSVSREKKERFSLILESASTNQTSMYLCASTPRRAPPRTQYFGPGTRLTVT.

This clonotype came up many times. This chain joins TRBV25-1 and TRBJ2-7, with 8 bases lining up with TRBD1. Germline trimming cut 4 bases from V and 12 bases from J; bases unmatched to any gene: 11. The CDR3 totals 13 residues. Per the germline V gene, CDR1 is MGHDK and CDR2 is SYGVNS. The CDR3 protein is CASSGGADRGPYF. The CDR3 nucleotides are TGTGCCAGCAGTGGGGGGGCCGACAGGGGCCCGTACTTC.

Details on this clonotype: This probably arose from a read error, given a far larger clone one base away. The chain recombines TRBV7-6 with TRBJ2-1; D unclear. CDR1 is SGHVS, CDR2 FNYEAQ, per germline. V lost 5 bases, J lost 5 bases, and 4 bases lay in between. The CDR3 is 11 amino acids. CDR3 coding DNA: TGTGCCAGCAGCCACCACAATGAGCAGTTCTTC. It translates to CASSHHNEQFF.

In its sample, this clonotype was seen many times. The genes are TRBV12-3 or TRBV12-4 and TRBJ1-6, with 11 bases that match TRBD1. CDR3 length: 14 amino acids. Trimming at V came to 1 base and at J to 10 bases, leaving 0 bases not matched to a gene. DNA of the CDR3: TGTGCCAGCAGTTTAGGGACAGGGGGCTCACCCCTCCACTTT. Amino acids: CASSLGTGGSPLHF.

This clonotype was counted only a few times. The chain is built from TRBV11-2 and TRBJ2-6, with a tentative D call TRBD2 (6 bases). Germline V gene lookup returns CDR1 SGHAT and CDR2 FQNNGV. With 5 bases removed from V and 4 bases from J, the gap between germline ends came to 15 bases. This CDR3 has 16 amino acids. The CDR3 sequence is CASSPPGREGANVLTF. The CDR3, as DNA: TGTGCCAGCAGCCCGCCAGGGCGGGAAGGGGCCAACGTCCTGACTTTC. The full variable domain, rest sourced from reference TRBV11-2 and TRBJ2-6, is EAGVAQSPRYKIIEKRQSVAFWCNPISGHATLYWYQQILGQGPKLLIQFQNNGVVDDSQLPKDRFSAERLKGVDSTLKIQPAKLEDSAVYLCASSPPGREGANVLTFGAGSRLTVL.

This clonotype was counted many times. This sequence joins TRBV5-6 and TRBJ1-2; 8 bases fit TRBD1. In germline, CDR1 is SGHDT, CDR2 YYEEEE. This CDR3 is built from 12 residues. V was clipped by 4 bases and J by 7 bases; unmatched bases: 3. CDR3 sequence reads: CASSGTGGGYTF. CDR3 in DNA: TGTGCCAGCAGCGGAACAGGGGGTGGCTACACCTTC.

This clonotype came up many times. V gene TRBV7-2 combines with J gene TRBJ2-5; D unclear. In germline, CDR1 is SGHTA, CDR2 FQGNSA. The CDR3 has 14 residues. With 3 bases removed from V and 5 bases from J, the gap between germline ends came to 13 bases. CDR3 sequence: CASSFSRVWETQYF. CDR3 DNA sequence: TGTGCCAGCAGCTTCTCTCGGGTTTGGGAGACCCAGTACTTC.

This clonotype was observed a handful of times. The CDR3 region has the DNA TGCAGTGCTAGCGGGGGTTCTCCCCAGCATTTT. The encoded protein is CSASGGSPQHF. The chain couples TRBV20-1 to TRBJ1-5; the D gene is possibly TRBD1 (5 bases). This CDR3 region has 11 residues. Per the germline V gene, CDR1 is DFQATT and CDR2 is SNEGSKA (reference sequence). Trimming took 3 bases from V and 10 from J, leaving 10 bases between them.